This is a list of T cell receptor beta chains from one sample in a study of blood T cell repertoires in COVID-19. Clones were sequenced by immunoSEQ multiplex PCR, and TCRdb holds only the in-frame ones, with some missing. The sample holds 150,000 to 200,000 clones; roughly 84% are singletons and the top ten take under 3.5%. Sequencing was done on a sample of peripheral blood. The source is a woman aged 55-75 years with acute or convalescent COVID-19. Each CDR3 is given with its conserved first and last residue. A D gene is named only where the DNA matches it firmly. Only some rows state a clone size, as once, few, many or a class for expanded clones.

j_gene: TRBJ2-2
v_gene: TRBV7-2
d_gene: TRBD2
abundance: -
CDR3nt: TGTGCCAGCAGCAGGACTAGCGGCGGGGAGCTGTTTTTT
CDR3aa: CASSRTSGGELFF

j_gene: TRBJ2-1
v_gene: TRBV24-1
d_gene: TRBD2
abundance: once
CDR3nt: TGTGCCACCAGTGATCGATGGGGAGGGGATGAGCAGTTCTTC
CDR3aa: CATSDRWGGDEQFF

j_gene: TRBJ2-2
v_gene: TRBV7-2
d_gene: -
abundance: -
CDR3nt: TGTGCCAGCAGCTTTTCTCCCGGGGAGCTGTTTTTT
CDR3aa: CASSFSPGELFF

j_gene: TRBJ2-5
v_gene: TRBV6-1
d_gene: TRBD2
abundance: -
CDR3nt: TGTGCCAGCAGTGATAATAGCGGGGGGAAAGAGACCCAGTACTTC
CDR3aa: CASSDNSGGKETQYF

j_gene: TRBJ1-2
v_gene: TRBV5-6
d_gene: -
abundance: once
CDR3nt: TGTGCCAGCAGCTTTTCAGCGCTAGCTAACTATGGCTACACCTTC
CDR3aa: CASSFSALANYGYTF

j_gene: TRBJ2-5
v_gene: TRBV18
d_gene: -
abundance: -
CDR3nt: TGTGCCAGCTCACCGGTATTCGACAGTCAAGAGACCCAGTACTTC
CDR3aa: CASSPVFDSQETQYF

j_gene: TRBJ1-5
v_gene: TRBV4-3
d_gene: TRBD1
abundance: -
CDR3nt: TGCGCCAGCAGCCAAGATCGGACAGGGAACAATCAGCCCCAGCATTTT
CDR3aa: CASSQDRTGNNQPQHF

j_gene: TRBJ2-2
v_gene: TRBV11-3
d_gene: -
abundance: once
CDR3nt: TGTGCCAGCAGCTCTCAGGGGACCGGGGAGCTGTTTTTT
CDR3aa: CASSSQGTGELFF

j_gene: TRBJ1-2
v_gene: TRBV10-3
d_gene: TRBD1
abundance: -
CDR3nt: TGTGCCATCAGTGGACAGGGGGCCTATGGCTACACCTTC
CDR3aa: CAISGQGAYGYTF

j_gene: TRBJ1-2
v_gene: TRBV19
d_gene: TRBD1
abundance: -
CDR3nt: TGTGCCAGTAGTAGGCAGACAGGGGATTATGGCTACACCTTC
CDR3aa: CASSRQTGDYGYTF

j_gene: TRBJ1-1
v_gene: TRBV5-6
d_gene: TRBD1
abundance: few
CDR3nt: TGTGCCAGCAGCCGAGGGGGCGAGGATGAAGCTTTCTTT
CDR3aa: CASSRGGEDEAFF

j_gene: TRBJ1-1
v_gene: TRBV6-6
d_gene: -
abundance: -
CDR3nt: TGTGCCAGCAGTTACTCTATAACAGGGCTAGAAACTGAAGCTTTCTTT
CDR3aa: CASSYSITGLETEAFF

j_gene: TRBJ1-4
v_gene: TRBV7-8
d_gene: TRBD1
abundance: -
CDR3nt: TGTGCCAGCAGCTCGGGACAGTTTGCAACTAATGAAAAACTGTTTTTT
CDR3aa: CASSSGQFATNEKLFF

j_gene: TRBJ2-7
v_gene: TRBV6-5
d_gene: TRBD1
abundance: -
CDR3nt: TGTGCCAGCAAATTGGGCCGGGACAGGGTCTACGAGCAGTACTTC
CDR3aa: CASKLGRDRVYEQYF

j_gene: TRBJ1-3
v_gene: TRBV7-2
d_gene: TRBD1
abundance: -
CDR3nt: TGTGCCAGCAGCCTCTCGACAGGGTATGGAAACACCATATATTTT
CDR3aa: CASSLSTGYGNTIYF

j_gene: TRBJ1-4
v_gene: TRBV7-9
d_gene: TRBD1
abundance: -
CDR3nt: TGTGCCAGCAGCTCCTGGGGGACAGGGGAGGAAAAACTGTTTTTT
CDR3aa: CASSSWGTGEEKLFF

j_gene: TRBJ2-7
v_gene: TRBV24-1
d_gene: TRBD1
abundance: -
CDR3nt: TGTGCCACCAGTGATTCACCGTCCCCCTGGACAGGGGAGGGCTACGAGCAGTACTTC
CDR3aa: CATSDSPSPWTGEGYEQYF

j_gene: TRBJ1-1
v_gene: TRBV5-1
d_gene: -
abundance: once
CDR3nt: TGCGCCAGCGGGGGCATGAACACTGAAGCTTTCTTT
CDR3aa: CASGGMNTEAFF

j_gene: TRBJ1-3
v_gene: TRBV7-9
d_gene: -
abundance: few
CDR3nt: TGTGCCAGCAGCTTAGCGGCCCTCTCTGGAAACACCATATATTTT
CDR3aa: CASSLAALSGNTIYF

j_gene: TRBJ2-5
v_gene: TRBV11-3
d_gene: TRBD2
abundance: -
CDR3nt: TGTGCCAGCAGCTTGGCTAGCGGGGGGGCCGAGAGTGAGACCCAGTACTTC
CDR3aa: CASSLASGGAESETQYF

j_gene: TRBJ2-7
v_gene: TRBV3-1/TRBV3-2
d_gene: -
abundance: -
CDR3nt: TGTGCCGACCGCAGACGGACACAAACCTACGAGCAGTACTTC
CDR3aa: CADRRRTQTYEQYF

j_gene: TRBJ2-2
v_gene: TRBV19
d_gene: -
abundance: -
CDR3nt: TGTGCCAGTAGTATCGGTACCGGGGAGCTGTTTTTT
CDR3aa: CASSIGTGELFF

j_gene: TRBJ2-1
v_gene: TRBV11-2
d_gene: TRBD2
abundance: -
CDR3nt: TGTGCCAGCAGCTTAGAGATTATTAGGGCGGGGGGGAACTACAATGAGCAGTTCTTC
CDR3aa: CASSLEIIRAGGNYNEQFF

j_gene: TRBJ2-5
v_gene: TRBV4-3
d_gene: TRBD2
abundance: -
CDR3nt: TGCGCCAGCAGCCAAGACCCGGGGGGGCGGGAGACCCAGTACTTC
CDR3aa: CASSQDPGGRETQYF

j_gene: TRBJ1-2
v_gene: TRBV30
d_gene: -
abundance: -
CDR3nt: TGTGCCTGGAGTCAAAGGGGCGGCTATGGCTACACCTTC
CDR3aa: CAWSQRGGYGYTF

j_gene: TRBJ1-2
v_gene: TRBV28
d_gene: -
abundance: -
CDR3nt: TGTGCCAGCAGTTTAGGGGAGAGACAAGGATCTAACTATGGCTACACCTTC
CDR3aa: CASSLGERQGSNYGYTF

j_gene: TRBJ2-3
v_gene: TRBV7-2
d_gene: TRBD2
abundance: -
CDR3nt: TGTGCCAGCAGCCTAGTGAAAGCGGGGGGCGGATCAGATACGCAGTTTTTT
CDR3aa: CASSLVKAGGGSDTQFF